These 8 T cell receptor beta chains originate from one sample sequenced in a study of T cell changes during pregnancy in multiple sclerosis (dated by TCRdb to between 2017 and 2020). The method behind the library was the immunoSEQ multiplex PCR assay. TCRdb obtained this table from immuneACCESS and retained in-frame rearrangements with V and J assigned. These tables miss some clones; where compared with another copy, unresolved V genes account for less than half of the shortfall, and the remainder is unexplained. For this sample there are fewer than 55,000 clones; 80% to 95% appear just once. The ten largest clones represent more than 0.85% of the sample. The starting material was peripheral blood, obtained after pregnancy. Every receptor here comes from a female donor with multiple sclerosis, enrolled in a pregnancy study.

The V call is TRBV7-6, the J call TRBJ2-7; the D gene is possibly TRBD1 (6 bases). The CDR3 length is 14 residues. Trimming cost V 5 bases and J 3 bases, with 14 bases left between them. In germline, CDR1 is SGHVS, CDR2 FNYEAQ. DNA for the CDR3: TGTGCCAGCAGCCCATCCGGACAGAACTACGAGCAGTACTTC. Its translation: CASSPSGQNYEQYF.

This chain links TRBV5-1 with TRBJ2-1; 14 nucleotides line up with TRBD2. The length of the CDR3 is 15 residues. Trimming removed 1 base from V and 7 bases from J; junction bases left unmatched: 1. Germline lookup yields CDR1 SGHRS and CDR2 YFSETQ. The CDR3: CASSLRLAGGNEQFF. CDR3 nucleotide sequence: TGCGCCAGCAGCTTGCGACTAGCGGGGGGGAATGAGCAGTTCTTC.

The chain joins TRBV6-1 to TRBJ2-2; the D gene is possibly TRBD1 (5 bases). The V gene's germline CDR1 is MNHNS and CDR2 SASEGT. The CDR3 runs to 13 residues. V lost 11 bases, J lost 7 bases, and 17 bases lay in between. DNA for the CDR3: TGTGCCTCCTTGAGGACAAATATCGGGGAGCTGTTTTTT. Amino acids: CASLRTNIGELFF.

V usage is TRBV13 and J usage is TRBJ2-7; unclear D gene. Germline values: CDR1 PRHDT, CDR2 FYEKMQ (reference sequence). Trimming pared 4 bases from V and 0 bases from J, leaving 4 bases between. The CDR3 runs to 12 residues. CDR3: CASSSSSYEQYF. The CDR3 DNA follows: TGTGCCAGCAGCTCGAGCTCCTACGAGCAGTACTTC.

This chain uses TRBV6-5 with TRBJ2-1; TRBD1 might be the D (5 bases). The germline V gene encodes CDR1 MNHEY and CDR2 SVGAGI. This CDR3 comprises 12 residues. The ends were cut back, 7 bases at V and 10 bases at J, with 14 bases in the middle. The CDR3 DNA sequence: TGTGCCAGCAATTCAGGGTCAGGGGAGCAGTTCTTC. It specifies CASNSGSGEQFF.

CDR3 residues: CASSLESVGYTF. CDR3 coding DNA: TGTGCCAGCAGCTTAGAATCCGTAGGCTACACCTTC. This chain joins TRBV7-9 and TRBJ1-2; D remains unclear. Per the germline V gene, CDR1 is SEHNR and CDR2 is FQNEAQ (reference sequence). The CDR3 runs to 12 residues. V lost 1 base and J lost 8, with 8 bases in between. The whole variable domain, remainder taken from reference TRBV7-9 and TRBJ1-2, is DTGVSQNPRHKITKRGQNVTFRCDPISEHNRLYWYRQTLGQGPEFLTYFQNEAQLEKSRLLSDRFSAERPKGSFSTLEIQRTEQGDSAMYLCASSLESVGYTFGSGTRLTVV.

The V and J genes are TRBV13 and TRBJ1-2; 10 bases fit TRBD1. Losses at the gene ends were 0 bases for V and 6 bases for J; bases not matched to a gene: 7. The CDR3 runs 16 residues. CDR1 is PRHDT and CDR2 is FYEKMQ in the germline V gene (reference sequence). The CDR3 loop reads CASSLGTTGGENGYTF. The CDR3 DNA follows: TGTGCCAGCAGCTTAGGGACGACAGGGGGCGAGAATGGCTACACCTTC. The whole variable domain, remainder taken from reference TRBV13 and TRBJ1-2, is AAGVIQSPRHLIKEKRETATLKCYPIPRHDTVYWYQQGPGQDPQFLISFYEKMQSDKGSIPDRFSAQQFSDYHSELNMSSLELGDSALYFCASSLGTTGGENGYTFGSGTRLTVV.

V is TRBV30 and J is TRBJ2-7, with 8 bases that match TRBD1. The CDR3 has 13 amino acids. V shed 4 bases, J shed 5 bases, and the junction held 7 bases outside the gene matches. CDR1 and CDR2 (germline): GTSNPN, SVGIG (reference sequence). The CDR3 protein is CAWKDRELDEQYF. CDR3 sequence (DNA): TGTGCCTGGAAGGACAGGGAATTGGACGAGCAGTACTTC. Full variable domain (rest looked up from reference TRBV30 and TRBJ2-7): SQTIHQWPATLVQPVGSPLSLECTVEGTSNPNLYWYRQAAGRGLQLLFYSVGIGQISSEVPQNLSASRPQDRQFILSSKKLLLSDSGFYLCAWKDRELDEQYFGPGTRLTVT.